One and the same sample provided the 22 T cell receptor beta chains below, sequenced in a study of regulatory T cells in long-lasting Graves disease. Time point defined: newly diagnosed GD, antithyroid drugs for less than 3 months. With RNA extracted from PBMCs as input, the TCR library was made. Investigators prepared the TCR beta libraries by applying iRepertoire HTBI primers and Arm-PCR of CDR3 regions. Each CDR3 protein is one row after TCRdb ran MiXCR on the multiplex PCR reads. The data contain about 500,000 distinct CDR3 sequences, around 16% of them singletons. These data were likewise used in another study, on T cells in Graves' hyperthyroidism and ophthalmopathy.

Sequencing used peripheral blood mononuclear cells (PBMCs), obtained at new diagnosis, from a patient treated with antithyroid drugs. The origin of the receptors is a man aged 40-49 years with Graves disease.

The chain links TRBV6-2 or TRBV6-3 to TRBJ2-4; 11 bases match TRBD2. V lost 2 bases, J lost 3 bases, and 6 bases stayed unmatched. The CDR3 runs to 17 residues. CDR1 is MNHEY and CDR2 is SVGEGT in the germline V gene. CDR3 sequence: CASSYELAGVFKNIQYF. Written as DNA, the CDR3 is TGTGCCAGCAGTTACGAACTAGCGGGAGTTTTCAAAAACATTCAGTACTTC.

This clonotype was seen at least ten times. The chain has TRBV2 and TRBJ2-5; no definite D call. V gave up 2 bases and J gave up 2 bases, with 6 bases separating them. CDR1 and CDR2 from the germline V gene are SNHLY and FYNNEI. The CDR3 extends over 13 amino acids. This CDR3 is CASSEYRQETQYF. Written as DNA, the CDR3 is TGTGCCAGCAGTGAATACAGACAAGAGACCCAGTACTTC.

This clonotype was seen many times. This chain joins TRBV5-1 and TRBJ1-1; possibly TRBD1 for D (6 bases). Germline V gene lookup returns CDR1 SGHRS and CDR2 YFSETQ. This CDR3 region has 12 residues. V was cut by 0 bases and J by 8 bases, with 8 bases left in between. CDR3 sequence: CASSLGQEEAFF. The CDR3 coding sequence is TGCGCCAGCAGCTTGGGACAGGAAGAAGCTTTCTTT. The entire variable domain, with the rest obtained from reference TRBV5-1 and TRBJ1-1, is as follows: KAGVTQTPRYLIKTRGQQVTLSCSPISGHRSVSWYQQTPGQGLQFLFEYFSETQRNKGNFPGRFSGRQFSNSRSEMNVSTLELGDSALYLCASSLGQEEAFFGQGTRLTVV.

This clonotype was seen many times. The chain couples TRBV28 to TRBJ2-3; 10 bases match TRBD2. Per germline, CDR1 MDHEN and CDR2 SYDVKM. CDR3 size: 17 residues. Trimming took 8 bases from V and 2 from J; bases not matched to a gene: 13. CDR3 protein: CASQPGLAEGYTDTQYF. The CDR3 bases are TGTGCCAGCCAGCCAGGACTAGCGGAGGGGTACACAGATACGCAGTATTTT. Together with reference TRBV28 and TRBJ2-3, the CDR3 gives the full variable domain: DVKVTQSSRYLVKRTGEKVFLECVQDMDHENMFWYRQDPGLGLRLIYFSYDVKMKEKGDIPEGYSVSREKKERFSLILESASTNQTSMYLCASQPGLAEGYTDTQYFGPGTRLTVL.

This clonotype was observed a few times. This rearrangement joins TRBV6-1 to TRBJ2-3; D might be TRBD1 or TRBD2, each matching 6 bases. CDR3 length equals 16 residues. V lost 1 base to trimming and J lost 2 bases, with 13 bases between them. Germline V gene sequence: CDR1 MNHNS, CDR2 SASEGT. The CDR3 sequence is CASSEGGDTTTDTQYF. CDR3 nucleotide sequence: TGTGCCAGCAGTGAAGGGGGGGACACTACCACAGATACGCAGTATTTT.

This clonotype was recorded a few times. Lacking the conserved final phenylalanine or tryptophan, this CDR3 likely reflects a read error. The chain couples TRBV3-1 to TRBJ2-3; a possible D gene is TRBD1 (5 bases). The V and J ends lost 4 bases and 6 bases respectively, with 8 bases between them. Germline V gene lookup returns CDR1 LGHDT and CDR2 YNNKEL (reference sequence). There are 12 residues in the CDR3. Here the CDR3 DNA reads TGTGCCAGCAGCCCCCGACAGGATACGCAGTATTCT. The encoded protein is CASSPRQDTQYS.

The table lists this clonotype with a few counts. CDR3 sequence reads: CASSVAEGYYEQYF. CDR3 nucleotides: TGTGCCAGCAGCGTAGCGGAAGGATACTACGAGCAGTACTTC. The rearrangement links TRBV9 to TRBJ2-7; no clear D gene. Deletions cut 0 bases from V and 3 bases from J, with 10 bases between. The CDR3 extends over 14 amino acids. Per germline, CDR1 SGDLS and CDR2 YYNGEE. Using reference TRBV9 and TRBJ2-7 for the parts outside the CDR3, the full variable domain is DSGVTQTPKHLITATGQRVTLRCSPRSGDLSVYWYQQSLDQGLQFLIQYYNGEERAKGNILERFSAQQFPDLHSELNLSSLELGDSALYFCASSVAEGYYEQYFGPGTRLTVT.

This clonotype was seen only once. This CDR3 is CATSWGPSEQFF. The CDR3 region has the DNA TGTGCCACCAGCTGGGGACCCTCTGAGCAGTTCTTC. The chain has TRBV24-1 and TRBJ2-1; D possibly uses TRBD1 or TRBD2 (5 bases each). Trimming stripped 7 bases from V and 9 bases from J, with 12 bases between. Germline V CDR1 and CDR2: KGHDR, SFDVKD. The CDR3 has 12 amino acids.

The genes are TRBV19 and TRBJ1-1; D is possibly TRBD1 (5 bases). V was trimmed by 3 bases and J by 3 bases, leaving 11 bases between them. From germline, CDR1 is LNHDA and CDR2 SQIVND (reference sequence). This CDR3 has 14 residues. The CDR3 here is CASSISLGDTEAFF. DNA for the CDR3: TGTGCCAGTAGTATCTCGTTGGGGGACACTGAAGCTTTCTTT.

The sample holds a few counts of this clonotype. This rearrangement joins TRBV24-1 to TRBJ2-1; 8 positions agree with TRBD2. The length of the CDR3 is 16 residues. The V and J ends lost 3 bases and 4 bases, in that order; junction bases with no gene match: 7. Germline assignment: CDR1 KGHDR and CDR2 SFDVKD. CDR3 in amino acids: CATSDAGGAKYNEQFF. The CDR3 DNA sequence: TGTGCCACCAGTGATGCCGGGGGGGCGAAATACAATGAGCAGTTCTTC.

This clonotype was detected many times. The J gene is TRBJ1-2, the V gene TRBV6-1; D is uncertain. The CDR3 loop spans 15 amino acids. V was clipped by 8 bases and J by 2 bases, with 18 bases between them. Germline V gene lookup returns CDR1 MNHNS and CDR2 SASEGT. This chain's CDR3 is CASEPSASKNYGYTF. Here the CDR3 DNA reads TGTGCCAGCGAACCTTCAGCCAGCAAAAACTATGGCTACACCTTC.

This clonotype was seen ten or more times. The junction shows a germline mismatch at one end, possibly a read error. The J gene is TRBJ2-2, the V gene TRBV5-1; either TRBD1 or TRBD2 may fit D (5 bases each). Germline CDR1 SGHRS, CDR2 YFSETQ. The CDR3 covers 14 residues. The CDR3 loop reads CASSVSQGAGELFF. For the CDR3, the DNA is TGTGCCAGCAGCGTAAGCCAGGGAGCCGGGGAGCTGTTTTTT.

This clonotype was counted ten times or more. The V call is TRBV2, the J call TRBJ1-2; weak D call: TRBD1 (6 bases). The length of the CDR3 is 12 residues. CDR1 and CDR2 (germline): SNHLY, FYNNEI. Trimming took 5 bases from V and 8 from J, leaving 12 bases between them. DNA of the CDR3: TGTGCCAGCAGTACAGGGAAGGGCGGCTACACCTTC. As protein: CASSTGKGGYTF. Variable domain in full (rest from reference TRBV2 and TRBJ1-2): EPEVTQTPSHQVTQMGQEVILRCVPISNHLYFYWYRQILGQKVEFLVSFYNNEISEKSEIFDDQFSVERPDGSNFTLKIRSTKLEDSAMYFCASSTGKGGYTFGSGTRLTVV.

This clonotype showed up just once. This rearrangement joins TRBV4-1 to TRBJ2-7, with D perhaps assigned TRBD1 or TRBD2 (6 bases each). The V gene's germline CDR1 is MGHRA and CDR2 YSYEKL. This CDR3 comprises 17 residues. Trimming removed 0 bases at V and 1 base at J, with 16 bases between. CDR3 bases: TGCGCCAGCAGCCAAGAAGGAGGGGGAATGGGGTCCTACGAGCAGTACTTC. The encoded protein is CASSQEGGGMGSYEQYF.

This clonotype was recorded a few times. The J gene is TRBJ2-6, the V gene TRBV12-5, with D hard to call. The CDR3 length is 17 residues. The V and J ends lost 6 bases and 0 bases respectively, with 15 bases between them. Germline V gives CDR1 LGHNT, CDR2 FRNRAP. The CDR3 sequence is CASGALLTHSGANVLTF. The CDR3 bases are TGTGCTAGTGGCGCCCTCTTGACCCACTCTGGGGCCAACGTCCTGACTTTC.

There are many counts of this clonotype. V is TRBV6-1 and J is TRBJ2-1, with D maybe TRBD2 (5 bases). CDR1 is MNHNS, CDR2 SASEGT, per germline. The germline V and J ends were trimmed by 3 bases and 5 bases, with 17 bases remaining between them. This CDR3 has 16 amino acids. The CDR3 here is CASSDGVGIADNEQFF. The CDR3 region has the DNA TGTGCCAGCAGTGACGGGGTCGGGATTGCCGACAATGAGCAGTTCTTC.

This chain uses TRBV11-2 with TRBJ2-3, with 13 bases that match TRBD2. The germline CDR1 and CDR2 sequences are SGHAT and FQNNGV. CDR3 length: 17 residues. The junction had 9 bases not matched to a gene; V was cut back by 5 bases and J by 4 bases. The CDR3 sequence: CASSPWTSGRIADTQYF. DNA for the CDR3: TGTGCCAGCAGCCCTTGGACTAGCGGGAGAATCGCAGATACGCAGTATTTT.

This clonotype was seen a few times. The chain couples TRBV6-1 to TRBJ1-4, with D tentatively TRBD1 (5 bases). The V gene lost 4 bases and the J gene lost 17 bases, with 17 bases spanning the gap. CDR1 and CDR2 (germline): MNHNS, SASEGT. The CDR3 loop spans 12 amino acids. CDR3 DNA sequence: TGTGCCAGCAGTGCCCGCGGGACTCCTATTTTTTTT. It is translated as CASSARGTPIFF.

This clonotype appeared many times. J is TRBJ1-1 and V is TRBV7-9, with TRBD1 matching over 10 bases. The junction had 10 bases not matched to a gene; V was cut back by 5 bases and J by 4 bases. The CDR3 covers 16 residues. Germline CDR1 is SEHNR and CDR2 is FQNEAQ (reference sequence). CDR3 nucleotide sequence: TGTGCCAGCAGCGCTCGAGGGGGACAGGGGATCACTGAAGCTTTCTTT. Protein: CASSARGGQGITEAFF.

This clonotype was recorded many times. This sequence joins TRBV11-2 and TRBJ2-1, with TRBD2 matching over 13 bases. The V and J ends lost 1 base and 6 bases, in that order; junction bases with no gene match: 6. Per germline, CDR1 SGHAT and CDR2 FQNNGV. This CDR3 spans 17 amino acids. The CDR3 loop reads CASSLVGLAGDVNEQFF. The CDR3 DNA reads TGTGCCAGCAGCTTAGTCGGACTAGCGGGAGATGTCAATGAGCAGTTCTTC.

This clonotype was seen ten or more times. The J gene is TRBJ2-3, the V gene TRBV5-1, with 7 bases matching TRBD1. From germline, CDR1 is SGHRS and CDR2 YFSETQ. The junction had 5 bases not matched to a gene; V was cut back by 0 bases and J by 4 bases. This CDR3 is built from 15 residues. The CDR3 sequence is CASSLEGGSPDTQYF. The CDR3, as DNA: TGCGCCAGCAGCTTGGAAGGGGGCAGCCCAGATACGCAGTATTTT.

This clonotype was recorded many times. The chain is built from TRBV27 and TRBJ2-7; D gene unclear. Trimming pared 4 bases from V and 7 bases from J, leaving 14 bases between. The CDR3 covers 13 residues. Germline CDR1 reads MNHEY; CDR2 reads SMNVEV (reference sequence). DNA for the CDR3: TGTGCCAGCAGTTGGGCGTCTTCTAAAGAGCAGTACTTC. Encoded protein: CASSWASSKEQYF.